These 9 T cell receptor beta chains were sequenced from one sample in a study of blood T cell repertoires in COVID-19. Measured with immunoSEQ multiplex PCR; TCRdb has only the in-frame clones, and not every one. The table includes 260,000 or so clones, more than 70% detected once. The source material was peripheral blood. These receptor sequences come from a man older than 75 with acute or convalescent COVID-19.

The chain employs TRBV29-1 and TRBJ2-7; perhaps TRBD2 as D (6 bases). Germline V CDR1 and CDR2: SQVTM, ANQGSEA. This CDR3 is 10 amino acids long. V shed 6 bases and J shed 5 bases, with 8 bases lying between them. CDR3 region: CSVGSNEQYF. CDR3 coding DNA: TGCAGCGTCGGGAGCAACGAGCAGTACTTC.

V is TRBV12-3 or TRBV12-4 and J is TRBJ2-3; D perhaps matches TRBD2 (6 bases). The V and J ends lost 7 bases and 6 bases respectively, with 8 bases between them. The CDR3 extends over 11 amino acids. The CDR3: CASTLADTQYF. The CDR3 DNA reads TGTGCCAGCACCCTAGCGGATACGCAGTATTTT.

In DNA, the CDR3 is TGTGCCAGCAGTGAAGAGTTGGAGTCGGGCTATGGCTACACCTTC. As protein: CASSEELESGYGYTF. The chain is built from TRBV2 and TRBJ1-2; D call uncertain. The V and J ends lost 1 base and 4 bases respectively, with 13 bases between them. Germline CDR1 reads SNHLY; CDR2 reads FYNNEI. The CDR3 has 15 amino acids.

V and J are TRBV6-5 and TRBJ2-5, with 9 bases aligning to TRBD1. The CDR3 runs to 14 residues. Germline CDR1 is MNHEY and CDR2 is SVGAGI. Trimming at V came to 9 bases and at J to 0 bases, leaving 5 bases not matched to a gene. In DNA form, the CDR3 reads TGTGCCAGTTCGACAGGGGGGTACCAAGAGACCCAGTACTTC. Protein product: CASSTGGYQETQYF.

This chain connects TRBV19 to TRBJ1-5; 9 nucleotides agree with TRBD1. The J segment lost 7 bases and the V segment lost 4 bases, leaving 5 bases of the junction unmatched. Germline CDR1 is LNHDA and CDR2 is SQIVND (reference sequence). CDR3 size: 14 residues. CDR3 sequence reads: CASSTQGARQPQHF. DNA of the CDR3: TGTGCCAGTAGTACACAGGGGGCGAGGCAGCCCCAGCATTTT.

The chain recombines TRBV29-1 with TRBJ2-5; the match to TRBD1 covers 12 bases. Per the germline V gene, CDR1 is SQVTM and CDR2 is ANQGSEA. The CDR3 loop spans 13 amino acids. V shed 7 bases and J 4 bases; nucleotides not matched to a gene: 4. Written as DNA, the CDR3 is TGCAGCGGGGACAGGGGGCGTGGAGAGACCCAGTACTTC. Translation gives CSGDRGRGETQYF.

V usage is TRBV5-1 and J usage is TRBJ2-3, with 11 bases lining up with TRBD2. Germline-derived CDR1 and CDR2 are SGHRS and YFSETQ. The CDR3 extends over 16 amino acids. Trimming at V came to 2 bases and at J to 1 base, leaving 3 bases not matched to a gene. The CDR3, as DNA: TGCGCCAGCAGCTTAAATAGCGGGGGGGGCACAGATACGCAGTATTTT. As protein: CASSLNSGGGTDTQYF.

This chain joins TRBV6-5 and TRBJ1-2; 8 nucleotides agree with TRBD1. V shed 7 bases, J shed 5 bases, and the junction held 6 bases outside the gene matches. This CDR3 is 13 amino acids long. Per germline, CDR1 MNHEY and CDR2 SVGAGI. Here the CDR3 DNA reads TGTGCCAGCAACCCCGGGACAGGATATGGCTACACCTTC. Its protein product is CASNPGTGYGYTF.

The chain joins TRBV19 to TRBJ2-3; TRBD2 might be the D (6 bases). The CDR3 covers 14 residues. Between the trimmed V and J ends, which lost 5 bases and 1 base, there was a span of 10 bases. Per the germline V gene, CDR1 is LNHDA and CDR2 is SQIVND (reference sequence). The CDR3 here is CASSAGGRTDTQYF. CDR3 DNA: TGTGCCAGTAGTGCCGGGGGACGCACAGATACGCAGTATTTT.